These 27 T cell receptor beta chains were sequenced from one sample in a study of long-term antiretroviral therapy in people with HIV. At the survey level, the v3.0 immunoSEQ assay was run. Measured with immunoSEQ multiplex PCR; TCRdb has only the in-frame clones, and not every one. This table has around 20,000 clones, around 82% appearing once. The source was unsorted PBMCs, collected 2.9 years after starting antiretroviral therapy. The receptors originated from a woman aged 25 to 39 with HIV.

The chain couples TRBV19 to TRBJ1-1; 7 nucleotides line up with TRBD1. Germline CDR1 and CDR2: LNHDA and SQIVND (reference sequence). The CDR3 contains 14 residues. V was clipped by 4 bases and J by 2 bases; unmatched bases: 4. This CDR3 is CASSTGQRNTEAFF. The DNA for the CDR3 is TGTGCCAGTAGTACGGGACAGCGAAACACTGAAGCTTTCTTT.

The gene calls are TRBV9 and TRBJ1-1; TRBD1 might be the D (6 bases). CDR3 length equals 15 residues. CDR1 is SGDLS, CDR2 YYNGEE, per germline. V lost 4 bases, J lost 0 bases, and 13 bases lay in between. This chain's CDR3 is CASSPWDNLNTEAFF. DNA of the CDR3: TGTGCCAGCAGCCCCTGGGACAACCTGAACACTGAAGCTTTCTTT.

This clone is a singleton in its sample. This chain uses TRBV7-2 with TRBJ1-6; D is possibly TRBD1 (5 bases). The V end lost 3 bases, the J end lost 0 bases, and 6 bases lay between the germline ends. The CDR3 is made up of 15 amino acids. CDR1 and CDR2 (germline): SGHTA, FQGNSA. CDR3 sequence (DNA): TGTGCCAGCAGCTTTGACAGCTCCTATAATTCACCCCTCCACTTT. This translates into CASSFDSSYNSPLHF.

This clone was recorded once. The chain employs TRBV11-2 and TRBJ2-5, with 10 bases lining up with TRBD2. The CDR3 is 15 residues long. Germline V gene lookup returns CDR1 SGHAT and CDR2 FQNNGV. After removal of 5 bases from V and 2 bases from J, the junction contained 5 bases not matched to a gene. CDR3 sequence (DNA): TGTGCCAGCAGCGTAGGACTAGCGGCTCAAGAGACCCAGTACTTC. Amino acids: CASSVGLAAQETQYF.

The chain carries TRBV2 and TRBJ1-5; a weak D match, TRBD1 (5 bases). With 8 bases removed from V and 7 bases from J, the gap between germline ends came to 18 bases. The length of the CDR3 is 14 residues. Germline CDR1 and CDR2: SNHLY and FYNNEI. This chain's CDR3 is CASSGASIKQPQHF. DNA for the CDR3: TGTGCCAGCTCTGGGGCATCTATAAAGCAGCCCCAGCATTTT.

V usage is TRBV2 and J usage is TRBJ2-1, with TRBD2 matching 8 bases. The CDR3 is 15 residues long. The V segment lost 2 bases and the J segment 4 bases; nucleotides outside the gene matches: 4. The germline gives CDR1 SNHLY, CDR2 FYNNEI. CDR3 sequence reads: CASSESSGGYNEQFF. Here the CDR3 DNA reads TGTGCCAGCAGTGAATCGAGCGGGGGATACAATGAGCAGTTCTTC.

This clone was seen just once. The CDR3 spells CASSLGFLGANVLTF. The CDR3 DNA reads TGTGCCAGCAGCTTGGGTTTCCTTGGGGCCAACGTCCTGACTTTC. The V gene is TRBV5-8, the J gene TRBJ2-6; D is ambiguous. Looked up from germline, CDR1 is SGHTS and CDR2 is YDEGEE. Trimming left V 0 bases short and J 3 bases short, with 7 bases between. The CDR3 has 15 residues.

The chain combines TRBV5-6 with TRBJ2-7; D ambiguous. Germline CDR1 is SGHDT and CDR2 is YYEEEE. This CDR3 comprises 16 residues. V was shortened by 4 bases and J by 5 bases, with 22 bases between the two germline ends. In DNA form, the CDR3 reads TGTGCCAGCAGCAGACCGAAGGACCCGTTGTTCCACGAGCAGTACTTC. Translated, it gives CASSRPKDPLFHEQYF.

The chain uses TRBV13 and TRBJ2-3, with TRBD2 matching 12 bases. From germline, CDR1 is PRHDT and CDR2 FYEKMQ (reference sequence). This CDR3 region has 15 residues. V lost 5 bases and J lost 4; bases outside the gene matches: 4. CDR3 in amino acids: CASSQRLAGADTQYF. CDR3 coding DNA: TGTGCCAGCAGCCAAAGACTAGCGGGGGCAGATACGCAGTATTTT.

This chain joins TRBV10-2 and TRBJ1-1; D ambiguous. The ends were cut back, 5 bases at V and 0 bases at J, with 10 bases in the middle. The CDR3 loop spans 14 amino acids. Per germline, CDR1 WSHSY and CDR2 SAAADI. The CDR3 sequence: CASSRTLMNTEAFF. For the CDR3, the DNA is TGCGCCAGCAGTAGGACTTTAATGAACACTGAAGCTTTCTTT.

The rearrangement uses TRBV29-1 and TRBJ1-2; weak D call: TRBD1 (5 bases). The CDR3 has 16 amino acids. The V end was cut by 4 bases, the J end by 4 bases, with 22 bases between. Germline V CDR1 and CDR2: SQVTM, ANQGSEA. This CDR3 is CSVGGDREETIYGYTF. For the CDR3, the DNA is TGCAGCGTTGGGGGGGATAGGGAGGAAACTATCTATGGCTACACCTTC. Looking up the rest from reference TRBV29-1 and TRBJ1-2 gives the full variable domain: SAVISQKPSRDICQRGTSLTIQCQVDSQVTMMFWYRQQPGQSLTLIATANQGSEATYESGFVIDKFPISRPNLTFSTLTVSNMSPEDSSIYLCSVGGDREETIYGYTFGSGTRLTVV.

This chain connects TRBV4-2 to TRBJ1-4; 7 bases line up with TRBD1. The CDR3 is 18 amino acids. V gave up 7 bases and J gave up 8 bases; unmatched junction bases: 22. Germline V gene data show CDR1 as LGHNA and CDR2 as YNFKEQ. The CDR3 bases are TGTGCCAGCACGGGCCAATTCGCGTTCCAACAGGGGTGGGAAAAACTGTTTTTT. It codes for CASTGQFAFQQGWEKLFF.

This clone was observed once. V gene TRBV30 combines with J gene TRBJ1-1; possible D gene TRBD1, 5 bases. CDR1 GTSNPN and CDR2 SVGIG come from the germline V gene (reference sequence). V lost 1 base, J lost 2 bases, and 17 bases lay in between. This CDR3 contains 16 residues. CDR3 DNA: TGTGCCTGGAGTGAGGGGCCGGGTGCCTTTAACACTGAAGCTTTCTTT. Protein: CAWSEGPGAFNTEAFF.

This clone was observed a few times. CDR3 nucleotide sequence: TGTGCCAGCAGCGAAATTGCCCTCCAGGGCCCAACTGAGCAGTTCTTC. Translated: CASSEIALQGPTEQFF. The chain combines TRBV7-7 with TRBJ2-1; D may be TRBD1 (5 bases). CDR1 SSHAT and CDR2 FNYEAQ come from the germline V gene (reference sequence). The CDR3 is made up of 16 amino acids. V shed 5 bases and J shed 9 bases, with 23 bases lying between them.

This clone was detected once. The gene calls are TRBV9 and TRBJ2-7; 8 bases agree with TRBD1. Unmatched junction bases numbered 10, after V lost 4 bases and J lost 1 base. The length of the CDR3 is 16 residues. Looked up from germline, CDR1 is SGDLS and CDR2 is YYNGEE. Here the CDR3 reads CASSPQLQGASYEQYF. The DNA of the CDR3 is TGTGCCAGCAGCCCCCAACTTCAGGGGGCGTCCTACGAGCAGTACTTC.

This clone was seen only a few times. This chain links TRBV7-9 with TRBJ2-2; D remains ambiguous. The CDR3 is 10 amino acids. Trimming pared 6 bases from V and 10 bases from J, leaving 6 bases between. Germline V gives CDR1 SEHNR, CDR2 FQNEAQ (reference sequence). The CDR3 is CASRGEELFF. CDR3 coding DNA: TGTGCCAGCAGGGGCGAGGAGCTGTTTTTT.

This clone was seen more than once but under ten times. This chain uses TRBV10-1 with TRBJ2-1; weak D call: TRBD2 (6 bases). This CDR3 is built from 12 residues. The germline V gene has CDR1 WNHNN and CDR2 SYGVQD (reference sequence). Trimming stripped 2 bases from V and 15 bases from J, with 14 bases between. CDR3 nucleotide sequence: TGCGCCAGCAGTGAGGGGGTGGGAGGCCTGTTCTTC. This translates into CASSEGVGGLFF.

The chain employs TRBV5-1 and TRBJ1-2; D perhaps matches TRBD1 (6 bases). The V end lost 1 base, the J end lost 2 bases, and 9 bases lay between the germline ends. Germline values: CDR1 SGHRS, CDR2 YFSETQ. The CDR3 consists of 14 residues. The CDR3, as DNA: TGCGCCAGCAGCTTGTGGGGGGCGAACTATGGCTACACCTTC. Its protein product is CASSLWGANYGYTF.

This clone came up a few times. This sequence joins TRBV30 and TRBJ1-1; D remains unclear. Trimming removed 4 bases from V and 1 base from J, with 7 bases in between. CDR1 and CDR2 (germline): GTSNPN, SVGIG (reference sequence). CDR3 length equals 12 residues. The CDR3 DNA sequence: TGTGCCTGGAAAGGTGCGAACACTGAAGCTTTCTTT. This gives the protein CAWKGANTEAFF.

This clone appeared a single time. This chain links TRBV7-2 with TRBJ1-5; D ambiguous. Germline V gene sequence: CDR1 SGHTA, CDR2 FQGNSA. The CDR3 is made up of 12 amino acids. Trimming shortened V by 3 bases and J by 2 bases, and 2 bases separated the two germline ends. CDR3 DNA sequence: TGTGCCAGCAGCTTTGGCAATCAGCCCCAGCATTTT. Amino acid sequence: CASSFGNQPQHF.

The rearrangement joins TRBV11-2 to TRBJ2-1; 7 bases are a match to TRBD1. CDR1 and CDR2 from the germline V gene are SGHAT and FQNNGV. CDR3 length: 14 amino acids. Trimming removed 4 bases from V and 4 bases from J; junction bases left unmatched: 4. The CDR3 is CASSSGQLYNEQFF. The CDR3 bases are TGTGCCAGCAGCTCGGGACAGCTATACAATGAGCAGTTCTTC.

This clone was observed a handful of times. CDR3 in DNA: TGTGCCAGCAGGGAGACAGGGGTGAATTCACCCCTCCACTTT. It yields the protein CASRETGVNSPLHF. J is TRBJ1-6 and V is TRBV2; TRBD1 matches 8 bases. Germline assignment: CDR1 SNHLY and CDR2 FYNNEI. With V trimmed by 6 bases and J by 7 bases, 5 bases remained unmatched. CDR3 length: 14 residues.

This clone was found once. The CDR3, as DNA: TGTGCCATCAGTGAGATGGGTTCCGGAGGAAACACCATATATTTT. This gives the protein CAISEMGSGGNTIYF. This sequence joins TRBV10-3 and TRBJ1-3; D gene ambiguous. The CDR3 is made up of 15 amino acids. From germline, CDR1 is ENHRY and CDR2 SYGVKD. V was pared by 2 bases and J by 4 bases, with 12 bases between.

This clone has a handful of counts. This chain joins TRBV6-1 and TRBJ1-2; no definite D call. The V end lost 0 bases, the J end lost 5 bases, and 10 bases lay between the germline ends. The CDR3 runs to 14 residues. Germline V gene sequence: CDR1 MNHNS, CDR2 SASEGT. The CDR3 region has the DNA TGTGCCAGCAGTGAAGCAAATCCCAAATATGGCTACACCTTC. Translating it yields CASSEANPKYGYTF.

The rearrangement links TRBV29-1 to TRBJ2-3; no reliable D call. The CDR3 is 15 residues long. CDR1 and CDR2 (germline): SQVTM, ANQGSEA. The V end was cut by 3 bases, the J end by 1 base, with 14 bases between. CDR3 protein: CSVDGNGPRTDTQYF. CDR3 DNA: TGCAGCGTTGATGGGAATGGTCCCCGCACAGATACGCAGTATTTT.

The CDR3 nucleotides read TGTGCCAGTAGTGCCCGACTAGCGGGGACGAGAGATACGCAGTATTTT. Encoded protein: CASSARLAGTRDTQYF. V and J are TRBV19 and TRBJ2-3; 11 nucleotides align to TRBD2. CDR3 length equals 16 residues. Trimming removed 5 bases from V and 5 bases from J; junction bases left unmatched: 9. Per germline, CDR1 LNHDA and CDR2 SQIVND (reference sequence).

The rearrangement uses TRBV5-6 and TRBJ2-3, with TRBD1 as a possible D gene (6 bases). Looked up from germline, CDR1 is SGHDT and CDR2 is YYEEEE. V was clipped by 3 bases and J by 5 bases, with 16 bases between them. The CDR3 is 15 amino acids. Written as DNA, the CDR3 is TGTGCCAGCAGCTCCCAGGACTTCAGGGGAGATACGCAGTATTTT. Amino acids: CASSSQDFRGDTQYF.